A single sample gave rise to the 29 T cell receptor beta chains below, sequenced in a study of identifying expanded T cells in peripheral blood. Repertoires were generated with immunoSEQ multiplex PCR, while TCRdb's copy carries only in-frame clones and drops some. The sample shows around 94,000 clones, 70% to 90% of them seen only once. Sequences were obtained from blood. The receptors shown here come from a person between 18 and 75 years old in good health.

This chain connects TRBV7-3 to TRBJ2-3; D unresolved. Germline V CDR1 and CDR2: SGHTA, FQGTGA. The CDR3 is 15 residues long. Trimming removed 0 bases at V and 0 bases at J, with 7 bases between. The chain's CDR3 is CASSLTGASTDTQYF. In DNA form, the CDR3 reads TGTGCCAGCAGCTTAACAGGAGCTAGCACAGATACGCAGTATTTT.

This clone was seen only once. The chain links TRBV15 to TRBJ2-1; unclear D gene. Germline CDR1 is LNHNV and CDR2 is YYDKDF (reference sequence). The V end lost 6 bases, the J end lost 7 bases, and 16 bases lay between the germline ends. This CDR3 comprises 14 residues. CDR3 amino acids: CATRSIAEVNEQFF. As DNA, the CDR3 is TGTGCCACCAGGAGCATCGCCGAGGTGAATGAGCAGTTCTTC.

This clone was counted once. The chain couples TRBV7-6 to TRBJ1-5; D remains ambiguous. V dropped 3 bases and J dropped 2 bases, with 14 bases sitting between them. CDR1 SGHVS and CDR2 FNYEAQ come from the germline V gene. The CDR3 is 16 amino acids. CDR3 bases: TGTGCCAGCAGCTTCGAGGTGTTTACGGGCAATCAGCCCCAGCATTTT. Translated, it gives CASSFEVFTGNQPQHF.

The rearrangement joins TRBV7-6 to TRBJ1-3, with a possible D match to TRBD1 (5 bases). The V gene's germline CDR1 is SGHVS and CDR2 FNYEAQ. The CDR3 extends over 14 amino acids. Trimming left V 4 bases short and J 0 bases short, with 7 bases between. CDR3 loop: CASSSDSSGNTIYF. In DNA, the CDR3 is TGTGCCAGCAGCTCCGACAGCTCTGGAAACACCATATATTTT. Supplemented by reference TRBV7-6 and TRBJ1-3, the full variable domain reads GAGVSQSPRYKVTKRGQDVALRCDPISGHVSLYWYRQALGQGPEFLTYFNYEAQQDKSGLPNDRFSAERPEGSISTLTIQRTEQRDSAMYRCASSSDSSGNTIYFGEGSWLTVV.

The genes are TRBV27 and TRBJ1-1; tentative D call: TRBD1 (6 bases). Germline loops: CDR1 MNHEY, CDR2 SMNVEV (reference sequence). The V and J ends lost 5 bases and 0 bases respectively, with 10 bases between them. The CDR3 is 14 residues long. Here the CDR3 DNA reads TGTGCCAGCAGTCTTGACAGGTTGAACACTGAAGCTTTCTTT. This encodes CASSLDRLNTEAFF.

The J gene is TRBJ1-2, the V gene TRBV6-1; 7 bases map to TRBD1. This CDR3 is built from 15 residues. CDR1 MNHNS and CDR2 SASEGT come from the germline V gene. V lost 2 bases to trimming and J lost 4 bases; unmatched junction nucleotides: 7. CDR3 loop: CASSELGGVGYGYTF. The CDR3, as DNA: TGTGCCAGCAGTGAACTAGGGGGCGTGGGCTATGGCTACACCTTC.

The chain is built from TRBV21-1 and TRBJ2-2; TRBD2, the table's D call, was not compared with the DNA. TRBV21-1 constitutes a pseudogene. The CDR3 contains 20 residues. The CDR3 sequence is CASSNRDFTSGVANTGELFF. The DNA of the CDR3 is TGTGCCAGCAGCAATAGGGACTTTACTAGCGGGGTCGCGAACACCGGGGAGCTGTTTTTT.

This clone was counted between two and nine times. The chain has TRBV2 and TRBJ1-4; 10 bases are shared with TRBD1. V was clipped by 6 bases and J by 5 bases; unmatched bases: 6. CDR3 length: 15 residues. Germline lookup yields CDR1 SNHLY and CDR2 FYNNEI. This CDR3 reads CASRRAGQGNEKLFF. The CDR3 DNA reads as TGTGCCAGCAGGCGGGCGGGACAGGGGAATGAAAAACTGTTTTTT.

J is TRBJ2-3 and V is TRBV7-6, with a tentative D call TRBD1 (5 bases). Germline V gene data show CDR1 as SGHVS and CDR2 as FNYEAQ. This CDR3 region has 13 residues. The germline V and J ends were trimmed by 5 bases and 6 bases, with 12 bases remaining between them. Here the CDR3 reads CASSPLRADTQYF. The CDR3 nucleotides read TGTGCCAGCAGCCCCCTCAGGGCTGATACGCAGTATTTT.

The chain carries TRBV30 and TRBJ1-2; D uncertain. Germline CDR1 and CDR2: GTSNPN and SVGIG (reference sequence). The CDR3 has 14 residues. Trimming took 1 base from V and 0 from J, leaving 9 bases between them. The CDR3 nucleotides are TGTGCCTGGAGTGGTGGGGTTTCTAACTATGGCTACACCTTC. Translation gives CAWSGGVSNYGYTF.

The V call is TRBV30, the J call TRBJ1-1; tentatively, D is TRBD1 (5 bases). Germline V gives CDR1 GTSNPN, CDR2 SVGIG (reference sequence). Between the trimmed V and J ends, which lost 0 bases and 8 bases, there was a span of 25 bases. This CDR3 has 17 residues. The CDR3 sequence: CAWSVLGQGPPPREAFF. The CDR3 coding sequence is TGTGCCTGGAGTGTATTAGGGCAGGGACCACCCCCACGGGAAGCTTTCTTT.

This clone was detected only a few times. This sequence joins TRBV10-3 and TRBJ2-7, with D tentatively TRBD1 or TRBD2 (5 bases each). The CDR3 loop spans 15 amino acids. Trimming removed 1 base at V and 2 bases at J, with 12 bases between. Germline CDR1 ENHRY, CDR2 SYGVKD. CDR3 region: CAISEYEGPAYEQYF. The CDR3 nucleotides are TGTGCCATCAGTGAGTATGAGGGGCCCGCCTACGAGCAGTACTTC.

This rearrangement joins TRBV7-2 to TRBJ2-2; D may be TRBD2 (5 bases). Germline V gene data show CDR1 as SGHTA and CDR2 as FQGNSA. Trimming cost V 6 bases and J 1 base, with 12 bases left between them. This CDR3 has 15 residues. CDR3: CASRRGVENTGELFF. In DNA, the CDR3 is TGTGCCAGCAGACGGGGAGTAGAGAACACCGGGGAGCTGTTTTTT.

J is TRBJ2-5 and V is TRBV5-1, with 10 bases that match TRBD1. The CDR3 loop spans 15 amino acids. Germline loops: CDR1 SGHRS, CDR2 YFSETQ. V lost 4 bases, J lost 5 bases, and 8 bases stayed unmatched. CDR3 protein: CASSRGTGAGETQYF. The DNA of the CDR3 is TGCGCCAGCAGCCGGGGGACAGGGGCTGGGGAGACCCAGTACTTC.

This clone occurred a few times. This sequence joins TRBV2 and TRBJ1-1; the D is unclear. CDR3 length: 14 residues. V lost 2 bases and J lost 1, with 8 bases in between. Germline CDR1 is SNHLY and CDR2 is FYNNEI. CDR3 residues: CASSELSWNTEAFF. CDR3 nucleotides: TGTGCCAGCAGTGAATTGAGCTGGAACACTGAAGCTTTCTTT.

This clone showed up just a few times. The J gene is TRBJ1-4, the V gene TRBV5-6; 12 bases fit TRBD1. The CDR3 loop spans 16 amino acids. V gave up 3 bases and J gave up 4 bases; unmatched junction bases: 4. From germline, CDR1 is SGHDT and CDR2 YYEEEE. The CDR3 region is CASSSGTGGFNEKLFF. The CDR3 bases are TGTGCCAGCAGCTCCGGGACAGGGGGCTTTAATGAAAAACTGTTTTTT.

This clone has just a few counts. The gene calls are TRBV4-1 and TRBJ1-2, with D hard to call. The germline V and J ends were trimmed by 3 bases and 7 bases, with 15 bases remaining between them. This CDR3 spans 14 amino acids. Per the germline V gene, CDR1 is MGHRA and CDR2 is YSYEKL. CDR3 bases: TGCGCCAGCAGCCAGCAGACGGGCTGGGCTGGCTACACCTTC. Translated, it gives CASSQQTGWAGYTF.

This clone has just a few counts. The J gene is TRBJ1-5, the V gene TRBV30; no reliable D call. Trimming took 2 bases from V and 6 from J, leaving 11 bases between them. CDR3 length: 13 amino acids. Germline V gene data show CDR1 as GTSNPN and CDR2 as SVGIG (reference sequence). The CDR3 loop is CAWSHRPGQPQHF. CDR3 nucleotide sequence: TGTGCCTGGAGTCATCGCCCGGGTCAGCCCCAGCATTTT.

The rearrangement links TRBV18 to TRBJ2-2; D is possibly TRBD1 (6 bases). V lost 1 base and J lost 6, with 24 bases in between. There are 19 residues in the CDR3. Germline loops: CDR1 KGHSH, CDR2 LQKENI. DNA for the CDR3: TGTGCCAGCTCACCACAGGCCGCAGGGGCCCTCCTGATCGCCGGGGAGCTGTTTTTT. Amino acids: CASSPQAAGALLIAGELFF.

The chain combines TRBV6-1 with TRBJ2-3; tentatively, D is TRBD2 (6 bases). The CDR3 has 14 amino acids. Trimming stripped 7 bases from V and 7 bases from J, with 18 bases between. Per the germline V gene, CDR1 is MNHNS and CDR2 is SASEGT. The CDR3 reads CASKGGEAPNTQYF. CDR3 bases: TGTGCCAGCAAGGGCGGGGAGGCCCCTAATACGCAGTATTTT.

The rearrangement uses TRBV18 and TRBJ2-2; D gene unclear. CDR3 length: 16 residues. Germline CDR1 is KGHSH and CDR2 is LQKENI. Trimming shortened V by 2 bases and J by 2 bases, and 12 bases separated the two germline ends. The CDR3 region is CASSPVIQRNTGELFF. For the CDR3, the DNA is TGTGCCAGCTCACCAGTAATACAGAGAAACACCGGGGAGCTGTTTTTT.

V gene TRBV9 combines with J gene TRBJ2-5; D not resolved. The CDR3 totals 14 residues. Germline V gene sequence: CDR1 SGDLS, CDR2 YYNGEE. The V and J ends lost 0 bases and 0 bases respectively, with 6 bases between them. CDR3 sequence: CASSVDSYQETQYF. CDR3 nucleotides: TGTGCCAGCAGCGTAGATTCCTACCAAGAGACCCAGTACTTC.

This chain links TRBV15 with TRBJ2-4; possibly TRBD1 for D (5 bases). This CDR3 comprises 16 residues. V was pared by 0 bases and J by 4 bases, with 13 bases between. Germline values: CDR1 LNHNV, CDR2 YYDKDF (reference sequence). The CDR3 here is CATSREVQGIKNIQYF. CDR3 in DNA: TGTGCCACCAGCAGAGAAGTGCAGGGCATAAAAAACATTCAGTACTTC.

The genes are TRBV5-6 and TRBJ2-6; 7 nucleotides align to TRBD1. V trimming: 4 bases; J trimming: 8 bases; junction bases outside the gene matches: 15. The V gene's germline CDR1 is SGHDT and CDR2 YYEEEE. The CDR3 has 17 amino acids. CDR3 nucleotide sequence: TGTGCCAGCAGCAAAGGGACAGCCCTCACGAGATCCAACGTCCTGACTTTC. Amino acid sequence: CASSKGTALTRSNVLTF.

The chain has TRBV5-1 and TRBJ1-4; 8 nucleotides agree with TRBD1. J gave up 8 bases and V 4 bases, and 10 bases lay outside the gene matches. The germline V gene has CDR1 SGHRS and CDR2 YFSETQ. The CDR3 extends over 15 amino acids. DNA for the CDR3: TGCGCCAGCAGCCGCCGGACAGGGCCAACGGAAAAACTGTTTTTT. Its translation is CASSRRTGPTEKLFF.

The chain carries TRBV6-6 and TRBJ2-3; D remains unclear. Trimming removed 1 base at V and 2 bases at J, with 7 bases between. The CDR3 loop spans 14 amino acids. In germline, CDR1 is MNHNY, CDR2 SVGAGI (reference sequence). This CDR3 reads CASSYLQFTDTQYF. The CDR3 region has the DNA TGTGCCAGCAGTTACTTACAGTTCACAGATACGCAGTATTTT.

The chain has TRBV18 and TRBJ1-2; D perhaps matches TRBD1 (5 bases). The CDR3 has 15 residues. V was cut by 3 bases and J by 5 bases, with 16 bases left in between. Germline V gives CDR1 KGHSH, CDR2 LQKENI. CDR3 DNA sequence: TGTGCCAGCTCACCTTCGGGGGGGAGGAAGTATGGCTACACCTTC. Its translation: CASSPSGGRKYGYTF.

This clone has more than one count but fewer than ten. The V and J genes are TRBV27 and TRBJ1-5; the D is unclear. The CDR3 is made up of 12 amino acids. Trimming cost V 6 bases and J 4 bases, with 7 bases left between them. Germline CDR1 MNHEY, CDR2 SMNVEV (reference sequence). The CDR3 sequence is CASSFRNQPQHF. The CDR3 region has the DNA TGTGCCAGCAGCTTCAGGAATCAGCCCCAGCATTTT.

The rearrangement uses TRBV6-5 and TRBJ1-5; D perhaps matches TRBD1 (6 bases). The CDR3 sequence is 14 residues long. Per germline, CDR1 MNHEY and CDR2 SVGAGI. V gave up 2 bases and J gave up 5 bases, with 10 bases separating them. As DNA, the CDR3 is TGTGCCAGCAGTTACCGGGGGCCTGATCAGCCCCAGCATTTT. Translating it yields CASSYRGPDQPQHF.